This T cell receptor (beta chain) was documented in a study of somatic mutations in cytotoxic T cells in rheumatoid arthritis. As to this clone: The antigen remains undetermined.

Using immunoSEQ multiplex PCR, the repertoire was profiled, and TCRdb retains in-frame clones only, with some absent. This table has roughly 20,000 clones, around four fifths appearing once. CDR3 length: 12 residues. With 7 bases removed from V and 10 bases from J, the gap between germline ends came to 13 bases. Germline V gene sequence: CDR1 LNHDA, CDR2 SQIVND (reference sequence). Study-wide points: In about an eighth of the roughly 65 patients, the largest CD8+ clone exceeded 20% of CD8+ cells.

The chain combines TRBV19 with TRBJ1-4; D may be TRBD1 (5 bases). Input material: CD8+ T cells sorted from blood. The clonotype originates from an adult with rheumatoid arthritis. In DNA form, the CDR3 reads TGTGCCAGTATGGAGGGACCGGGAAAACTGTTTTTT. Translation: CASMEGPGKLFF.